The next 21 T cell receptor beta chains were all read from a single sample in a study of T cells in Graves' hyperthyroidism and ophthalmopathy. RNA transcripts provided the source from which TCR beta CDR3 regions were amplified. During a first-round RT-PCR of the TCR CDR3, the HTBI primer set was used. MiXCR, run by TCRdb on the multiplex PCR reads, gives a single entry per CDR3 protein. Seen here are 200,000 to 250,000 distinct CDR3 sequences, roughly 15% observed once, and the top ten hold around 30%. The sequenced sample was blood. The receptor set was obtained from a woman aged 18-29 years with Graves' ophthalmopathy.

This clonotype has at least ten counts. This chain uses TRBV27 with TRBJ1-1; D ambiguous. The CDR3 runs 14 residues. CDR1 MNHEY and CDR2 SMNVEV come from the germline V gene (reference sequence). V lost 6 bases and J 1 base, leaving 12 bases between the germline ends. The CDR3 reads CASSLYGPNTEAFF. Here the CDR3 DNA reads TGTGCCAGCAGCCTCTACGGACCGAACACTGAAGCTTTCTTT.

This clonotype was detected many times. The CDR3 here is CASRSLGLAGYLSSSYNEQFF. In nucleotides, the CDR3 is TGTGCCAGTAGGTCCCTAGGACTAGCGGGATACTTATCGAGCTCCTACAATGAGCAGTTCTTC. The chain recombines TRBV19 with TRBJ2-1, with 12 bases that match TRBD2. Trimming removed 6 bases from V and 0 bases from J; junction bases left unmatched: 18. Per the germline V gene, CDR1 is LNHDA and CDR2 is SQIVND (reference sequence). This CDR3 has 21 residues.

This clonotype turned up a few times. The chain couples TRBV19 to TRBJ2-1; perhaps TRBD2 as D (7 bases). Trimming removed 4 bases at V and 8 bases at J, with 21 bases between. Germline values: CDR1 LNHDA, CDR2 SQIVND (reference sequence). The CDR3 has 16 residues. The CDR3 loop is CASSRPLFRGGDEQFF. The CDR3 DNA sequence: TGTGCCAGTAGTAGACCTCTTTTCAGGGGAGGGGATGAGCAGTTCTTC. Complete variable domain (other parts from reference TRBV19 and TRBJ2-1): DGGITQSPKYLFRKEGQNVTLSCEQNLNHDAMYWYRQDPGQGLRLIYYSQIVNDFQKGDIAEGYSVSREKKESFPLTVTSAQKNPTAFYLCASSRPLFRGGDEQFFGPGTRLTVL.

The sample holds many counts of this clonotype. The chain combines TRBV5-1 with TRBJ2-3; TRBD2 aligns across 13 bases. The J segment lost 5 bases and the V segment lost 4 bases, leaving 10 bases of the junction unmatched. Germline loops: CDR1 SGHRS, CDR2 YFSETQ. The CDR3 totals 17 residues. CDR3 residues: CASSAGTSGVVGDTQYF. The CDR3 bases are TGCGCCAGCAGCGCGGGGACTAGCGGGGTTGTCGGAGATACGCAGTATTTT.

This clonotype was seen many times. The chain joins TRBV10-3 to TRBJ1-5, with 9 positions matching TRBD1. J lost 2 bases, V lost 10 bases, and 12 bases had no gene match. Germline CDR1 ENHRY, CDR2 SYGVKD. CDR3 length: 16 amino acids. In nucleotides, the CDR3 is TGTGCCACTAGGGACAGGGATTCATATGGCAATCAGCCCCAGCATTTT. Translating gives CATRDRDSYGNQPQHF.

This clonotype was seen at least ten times. The chain is built from TRBV10-3 and TRBJ2-5, with 8 bases that match TRBD1. The V gene end was trimmed by 2 bases and the J gene end by 5 bases; junction bases not matched to a gene: 4. CDR1 and CDR2 from the germline V gene are ENHRY and SYGVKD. This CDR3 has 14 residues. DNA of the CDR3: TGTGCCATCAGTGAGGTGGACAGGGAGGAGACCCAGTACTTC. It is translated as CAISEVDREETQYF.

There are a few counts of this clonotype. The J gene is TRBJ1-2, the V gene TRBV6-7; tentative D call: TRBD1 (5 bases). TRBV6-7 qualifies as an ORF whose function is uncertain. The CDR3 loop spans 15 amino acids. V gave up 5 bases and J gave up 7 bases, with 20 bases separating them. DNA of the CDR3: TGTGCCAGCAGTACCCGGAGCAGGGAATTTGGTGGCTACACCTTC. It encodes CASSTRSREFGGYTF.

This clonotype was found many times. CDR3 residues: CASSKVGGDTQYF. The CDR3 DNA reads TGTGCCAGCAGCAAAGTAGGGGGGGATACGCAGTATTTT. The chain has TRBV7-6 and TRBJ2-3; D tentatively fits TRBD1 or TRBD2 (6 bases each). Trimming shortened V by 5 bases and J by 6 bases, and 12 bases separated the two germline ends. Germline V gives CDR1 SGHVS, CDR2 FNYEAQ. This CDR3 has 13 amino acids.

This clonotype was seen ten or more times. The V gene is TRBV28, the J gene TRBJ1-1; D uncertain. Per germline, CDR1 MDHEN and CDR2 SYDVKM. The CDR3 runs 15 residues. With 4 bases removed from V and 2 bases from J, the gap between germline ends came to 14 bases. CDR3 nucleotides: TGTGCCAGCAGTTCACCCGGTGAGGGAAACACTGAAGCTTTCTTT. It codes for CASSSPGEGNTEAFF.

This clonotype occurred many times. V usage is TRBV28 and J usage is TRBJ1-6; the D gene is possibly TRBD1 (6 bases). Looked up from germline, CDR1 is MDHEN and CDR2 is SYDVKM. V gave up 8 bases and J gave up 7 bases, with 24 bases separating them. The CDR3 is 17 amino acids. The CDR3, as DNA: TGTGCCAGCCACTTCGTGGGAGGGGGGCAGCCCAATTCACCCCTCCACTTT. Protein: CASHFVGGGQPNSPLHF. Based on the CDR3 plus reference TRBV28 and TRBJ1-6, the full variable domain is DVKVTQSSRYLVKRTGEKVFLECVQDMDHENMFWYRQDPGLGLRLIYFSYDVKMKEKGDIPEGYSVSREKKERFSLILESASTNQTSMYLCASHFVGGGQPNSPLHFGNGTRLTVT.

This clonotype appeared many times. This chain connects TRBV18 to TRBJ2-1; 11 bases are a match to TRBD2. The CDR3 loop spans 13 amino acids. The germline gives CDR1 KGHSH, CDR2 LQKENI. Trimming took 4 bases from V and 10 from J; bases not matched to a gene: 3. CDR3 DNA: TGTGCCAGCTCACTAGCGGGAGGGGACGAGCAGTTCTTC. It yields the protein CASSLAGGDEQFF.

The chain has TRBV25-1 and TRBJ1-2; 7 nucleotides line up with TRBD1. The CDR3 has 14 residues. The ends lost 5 bases at V and 2 bases at J; junction bases unmatched: 5. Germline lookup yields CDR1 MGHDK and CDR2 SYGVNS. The CDR3, as DNA: TGTGCCAGCAGTCCCCCGGGACAGAACTATGGCTACACCTTC. Protein product: CASSPPGQNYGYTF.

The chain uses TRBV6-1 and TRBJ2-1; D tentatively fits TRBD1 or TRBD2 (5 bases each). V lost 5 bases and J 1 base, leaving 15 bases between the germline ends. The CDR3 is made up of 16 amino acids. Germline V gives CDR1 MNHNS, CDR2 SASEGT. The CDR3 sequence is CASSSFGTRSYNEQFF. The CDR3 DNA follows: TGTGCCAGCAGTTCCTTCGGGACCAGATCCTACAATGAGCAGTTCTTC.

The chain is built from TRBV3-1 and TRBJ1-2; 8 bases agree with TRBD1. The CDR3 spans 14 residues. Germline values: CDR1 LGHDT, CDR2 YNNKEL (reference sequence). The V segment lost 2 bases and the J segment 8 bases; nucleotides outside the gene matches: 7. CDR3 protein: CASSQPRTGSGYTF. In DNA form, the CDR3 reads TGTGCCAGCAGCCAACCCCGGACAGGGAGCGGCTACACCTTC.

The J gene is TRBJ2-3, the V gene TRBV2; the match to TRBD2 covers 14 bases. The CDR3 loop spans 17 amino acids. Germline values: CDR1 SNHLY, CDR2 FYNNEI. After removal of 3 bases from V and 2 bases from J, the junction contained 4 bases not matched to a gene. CDR3 in amino acids: CASSDGLAGGSTDTQYF. The CDR3, as DNA: TGTGCCAGCAGTGATGGACTAGCGGGGGGCTCCACAGATACGCAGTATTTT.

This clonotype was found many times. CDR3: CSVGQGRNSYGYTF. The CDR3 nucleotides read TGCAGTGTGGGACAGGGGAGGAATAGCTATGGCTACACCTTC. This chain joins TRBV20-1 and TRBJ1-2, with 10 bases aligning to TRBD1. CDR1 and CDR2 (germline): DFQATT, SNEGSKA (reference sequence). This CDR3 region has 14 residues. Trimming took 7 bases from V and 4 from J; bases not matched to a gene: 9.

This clonotype was seen only once. This could be a read error, since a much larger clone is one nucleotide away. V and J are TRBV27 and TRBJ2-5; perhaps TRBD1 as D (6 bases). CDR1 is MNHEY, CDR2 SMNVEV, per germline (reference sequence). There are 15 residues in the CDR3. V was shortened by 4 bases and J by 14 bases, with 26 bases between the two germline ends. The CDR3 DNA sequence: TGTGCCAGCAGTTCCGACGGTTCGGGACACTTAAGAGTTTACTTC. Protein product: CASSSDGSGHLRVYF.

This clonotype has just one count. The chain links TRBV2 to TRBJ2-1; 11 nucleotides match TRBD2. Per germline, CDR1 SNHLY and CDR2 FYNNEI. Trimming cost V 5 bases and J 0 bases; bases outside gene matches: 3. This CDR3 has 16 residues. In DNA form, the CDR3 reads TGTGCCAGCAGTTATACTAGCGGGAGCTCCTACAATGAGCAGTTCTTC. Its translation is CASSYTSGSSYNEQFF.

This clonotype was recorded once. The chain is built from TRBV28 and TRBJ2-1; 8 positions match TRBD2. CDR3 length equals 15 residues. Germline lookup yields CDR1 MDHEN and CDR2 SYDVKM. V shed 2 bases and J 6 bases; nucleotides not matched to a gene: 6. The CDR3 sequence is CASSLPGRVGNEQFF. Here the CDR3 DNA reads TGTGCCAGCAGTTTACCCGGGAGGGTGGGCAATGAGCAGTTCTTC.

In this sample, this clonotype turned up many times. The CDR3 reads CASSQGRGGAEAFF. The CDR3 nucleotides read TGTGCCAGCAGCCAAGGGAGGGGGGGGGCTGAAGCTTTCTTT. This chain connects TRBV3-1 to TRBJ1-1; possibly TRBD1 for D (6 bases). V dropped 1 base and J dropped 6 bases, with 12 bases sitting between them. CDR1 is LGHDT and CDR2 is YNNKEL in the germline V gene (reference sequence). The CDR3 loop spans 14 amino acids.

The chain carries TRBV29-1 and TRBJ2-1, with 10 bases that match TRBD1. Germline lookup yields CDR1 SQVTM and CDR2 ANQGSEA. V lost 6 bases, J lost 8 bases, and 13 bases stayed unmatched. The CDR3 loop spans 15 amino acids. CDR3 sequence: CSVSYPGTGVDEQFF. CDR3 sequence (DNA): TGCAGCGTCTCCTACCCCGGGACAGGGGTGGATGAGCAGTTCTTC.